This T cell receptor beta chain comes out of a study of blood T cell repertoires in COVID-19. The overall study: PBMCs, B-cell-depleted T cells, or T cells provided the cDNA or gDNA that made up the material.

The V and J ends lost 5 bases and 7 bases respectively, with 20 bases between them. Germline V lookup: CDR1 LNHDA, CDR2 SQIVND (reference sequence). This CDR3 spans 15 amino acids. Here immunoSEQ multiplex PCR was the method, and the copy in TCRdb shows in-frame clones only, minus some. The table lists roughly 66,000 clones, roughly nine tenths of them singletons. Sequenced material: peripheral blood. The gene calls are TRBV19 and TRBJ1-1; maybe TRBD1 (6 bases). The TCR was taken from a human donor in a cohort sampled during active COVID-19. The CDR3 loop is CASSDTGTYTLEAFF. CDR3 coding DNA: TGTGCCAGTAGTGATACCGGGACATACACACTTGAAGCTTTCTTT.